These T cell receptor beta chains were read from a single sample in a study of T cell repertoires in cytomegalovirus infection. MiXCR, run by TCRdb on the reads, gives a single entry per CDR3 protein. The sample shows about 110,000 distinct CDR3 sequences, over 40% of them seen only once. Their specific antigens are unknown. Sequenced here: CD8+ T cells from cultured PBMCs, sampled from culture after CMV antigen stimulation. These receptors were obtained from a human donor in good health (CMV status not recorded). Some clones in this sample may be carry-over from other donors' samples. The CDR3 runs from the conserved cysteine through the conserved F or W. The D gene is left open where the match is weak. Not every row has a clone size; where given, it reads once, few, many or a size class.

d_gene: .
v_gene: TRBV7-6
j_gene: TRBJ1-1
abundance: .
CDR3aa: CASRLLNTEAFF
CDR3nt: TGTGCCAGCCGGCTGCTGAACACTGAAGCTTTCTTT

d_gene: TRBD1
v_gene: TRBV12-3/TRBV12-4
j_gene: TRBJ1-2
abundance: many
CDR3aa: CASSLGQGNGYTF
CDR3nt: TGTGCCAGCAGTTTGGGACAGGGGAATGGCTACACCTTC

d_gene: .
v_gene: TRBV7-9
j_gene: TRBJ2-7
abundance: few
CDR3aa: CASSFPAGTYEQYF
CDR3nt: TGTGCCAGCAGCTTCCCGGCAGGTACCTACGAGCAGTACTTC

d_gene: TRBD2
v_gene: TRBV12-3/TRBV12-4
j_gene: TRBJ2-1
abundance: .
CDR3aa: CASRSGGEQFF
CDR3nt: TGTGCCAGCAGGAGCGGGGGTGAGCAGTTCTTC

d_gene: TRBD1
v_gene: TRBV9
j_gene: TRBJ1-2
abundance: .
CDR3aa: CASSLGQAYSGYTF
CDR3nt: TGTGCCAGCAGCTTGGGACAGGCCTACTCTGGCTACACCTTC

d_gene: .
v_gene: TRBV20-1
j_gene: TRBJ1-1
abundance: .
CDR3aa: CSARGILNTEAFF
CDR3nt: TGCAGTGCTAGAGGTATTTTGAACACTGAAGCTTTCTTT

d_gene: TRBD2
v_gene: TRBV11-2
j_gene: TRBJ2-3
abundance: .
CDR3aa: CASSLVLAGTDTQYF
CDR3nt: TGTGCCAGCAGCTTAGTGCTAGCGGGCACAGATACGCAGTATTTT

d_gene: TRBD1
v_gene: TRBV27
j_gene: TRBJ1-4
abundance: .
CDR3aa: CASSKATGINEKLFF
CDR3nt: TGTGCCAGCAGTAAAGCGACAGGGATTAATGAAAAACTGTTTTTT

d_gene: .
v_gene: TRBV28
j_gene: TRBJ1-4
abundance: .
CDR3aa: CASSPRGQGTDEKLFF
CDR3nt: TGTGCCAGCAGTCCTCGAGGGCAGGGTACGGATGAAAAACTGTTTTTT

d_gene: .
v_gene: TRBV12-3/TRBV12-4
j_gene: TRBJ2-3
abundance: many
CDR3aa: CASSFSGTSTDTQYF
CDR3nt: TGTGCCAGCAGTTTCTCAGGGACTAGCACAGATACGCAGTATTTT

d_gene: .
v_gene: TRBV27
j_gene: TRBJ2-7
abundance: .
CDR3aa: CASSLRGPGNSYEQYF
CDR3nt: TGTGCCAGCAGTTTGCGCGGACCAGGGAACTCCTACGAGCAGTACTTC

d_gene: .
v_gene: TRBV12-3/TRBV12-4
j_gene: TRBJ2-7
abundance: few
CDR3aa: CASSLVRQGIDEQYF
CDR3nt: TGTGCCAGCAGTTTAGTCCGTCAGGGGATCGACGAGCAGTACTTC

d_gene: TRBD1
v_gene: TRBV4-1
j_gene: TRBJ1-3
abundance: few
CDR3aa: CASSQRTGVSGNTIYF
CDR3nt: TGCGCCAGCAGCCAACGGACAGGGGTGTCTGGAAACACCATATATTTT

d_gene: .
v_gene: TRBV2
j_gene: TRBJ2-3
abundance: .
CDR3aa: CASSANGADTQYF
CDR3nt: TGTGCCAGCAGTGCGAACGGGGCAGATACGCAGTATTTT

d_gene: TRBD1
v_gene: TRBV28
j_gene: TRBJ1-1
abundance: .
CDR3aa: CASSSGQGLVTEAFF
CDR3nt: TGTGCCAGCAGTTCCGGACAGGGCCTTGTAACTGAAGCTTTCTTT

d_gene: .
v_gene: TRBV27
j_gene: TRBJ1-6
abundance: few
CDR3aa: CASSLGVMTPLHF
CDR3nt: TGTGCCAGCAGTCTCGGGGTTATGACACCCCTCCACTTT

d_gene: .
v_gene: TRBV10-3
j_gene: TRBJ2-2
abundance: .
CDR3aa: CAISAIRDSNTGELFF
CDR3nt: TGTGCCATCAGTGCCATCCGGGACTCCAACACCGGGGAGCTGTTTTTT

d_gene: .
v_gene: TRBV7-2
j_gene: TRBJ1-1
abundance: few
CDR3aa: CASSLTIRGHHTEAFF
CDR3nt: TGTGCCAGCAGCTTAACCATCAGGGGCCATCACACTGAAGCTTTCTTT

d_gene: .
v_gene: TRBV19
j_gene: TRBJ2-7
abundance: .
CDR3aa: CASSIDSWAGREQYF
CDR3nt: TGTGCCAGTAGTATAGATAGTTGGGCAGGGCGCGAGCAGTACTTC

d_gene: .
v_gene: TRBV7-2
j_gene: TRBJ2-1
abundance: .
CDR3aa: CASSQKGRGYYNEQFF
CDR3nt: TGTGCCAGCAGCCAGAAGGGTAGGGGGTACTACAATGAGCAGTTCTTC

d_gene: TRBD2
v_gene: TRBV7-9
j_gene: TRBJ2-1
abundance: many
CDR3aa: CASSPPNFGGAPDEQFF
CDR3nt: TGTGCCAGCAGCCCTCCTAATTTCGGGGGGGCACCCGATGAGCAGTTCTTC

d_gene: TRBD2
v_gene: TRBV7-3
j_gene: TRBJ2-5
abundance: .
CDR3aa: CASSWRRGGGETQYF
CDR3nt: TGTGCCAGCAGCTGGAGGCGGGGGGGCGGGGAGACCCAGTACTTC

d_gene: .
v_gene: TRBV7-6
j_gene: TRBJ1-1
abundance: .
CDR3aa: CASTPRILNTEAFF
CDR3nt: TGTGCCAGCACTCCCCGGATACTGAACACTGAAGCTTTCTTT

d_gene: .
v_gene: TRBV12-3/TRBV12-4
j_gene: TRBJ2-5
abundance: many
CDR3aa: CASSLKGGYQETQYF
CDR3nt: TGTGCCAGCAGTTTAAAGGGGGGGTACCAAGAGACCCAGTACTTC

d_gene: .
v_gene: TRBV4-1
j_gene: TRBJ2-2
abundance: .
CDR3aa: CASSLDGPGELFF
CDR3nt: TGCGCCAGCAGCCTAGACGGGCCCGGGGAGCTGTTTTTT

d_gene: .
v_gene: TRBV29-1
j_gene: TRBJ2-3
abundance: many
CDR3aa: CSVVGGLSTDTQYF
CDR3nt: TGCAGCGTTGTTGGAGGGCTCAGCACAGATACGCAGTATTTT

d_gene: .
v_gene: TRBV5-1
j_gene: TRBJ1-3
abundance: few
CDR3aa: CASGAGAGNTIYF
CDR3nt: TGCGCCAGCGGGGCGGGGGCTGGAAACACCATATATTTT

d_gene: TRBD1
v_gene: TRBV6-1
j_gene: TRBJ2-5
abundance: .
CDR3aa: CASRGTGGTQETQYF
CDR3nt: TGTGCCAGCAGGGGGACAGGGGGTACGCAAGAGACCCAGTACTTC

d_gene: .
v_gene: TRBV6-8
j_gene: TRBJ2-1
abundance: .
CDR3aa: CASKDGYNEQFF
CDR3nt: TGTGCCAGCAAGGACGGATACAATGAGCAGTTCTTC

d_gene: .
v_gene: TRBV29-1
j_gene: TRBJ2-3
abundance: many
CDR3aa: CSVTGHSTDTQYF
CDR3nt: TGCAGCGTAACGGGACACAGCACAGATACGCAGTATTTT

d_gene: TRBD1
v_gene: TRBV18
j_gene: TRBJ2-7
abundance: .
CDR3aa: CASSPRDRAGYEQYF
CDR3nt: TGTGCCAGCTCACCGAGGGACAGGGCCGGGTACGAGCAGTACTTC

d_gene: .
v_gene: TRBV28
j_gene: TRBJ2-7
abundance: .
CDR3aa: CASSHPQGTYEQYF
CDR3nt: TGTGCCAGCAGCCACCCACAGGGAACCTACGAGCAGTACTTC

d_gene: .
v_gene: TRBV6-1
j_gene: TRBJ2-3
abundance: .
CDR3aa: CASSEGGDTQYF
CDR3nt: TGTGCCAGCAGTGAAGGGGGAGATACGCAGTATTTT

d_gene: .
v_gene: TRBV27
j_gene: TRBJ1-1
abundance: few
CDR3aa: CASSLSSPDTEAFF
CDR3nt: TGTGCCAGCAGTTTATCGTCCCCAGACACTGAAGCTTTCTTT

d_gene: .
v_gene: TRBV7-6
j_gene: TRBJ1-1
abundance: many
CDR3aa: CASSLEARMNTEAFF
CDR3nt: TGTGCCAGCAGCTTAGAGGCCAGAATGAACACTGAAGCTTTCTTT

d_gene: .
v_gene: TRBV7-8
j_gene: TRBJ2-2
abundance: once
CDR3aa: CASSLEGPNTGELFF
CDR3nt: TGTGCCAGCAGCTTAGAGGGACCCAACACCGGGGAGCTGTTTTTT

d_gene: .
v_gene: TRBV7-2
j_gene: TRBJ1-2
abundance: many
CDR3aa: CASSSGVSGVLRGYTF
CDR3nt: TGTGCCAGCAGCTCAGGCGTATCGGGGGTACTTAGGGGCTACACCTTC

d_gene: TRBD1
v_gene: TRBV6-5
j_gene: TRBJ1-1
abundance: few
CDR3aa: CASSYSSGGNTEAFF
CDR3nt: TGTGCCAGCAGTTACTCATCAGGGGGGAACACTGAAGCTTTCTTT

d_gene: TRBD1
v_gene: TRBV7-2
j_gene: TRBJ1-1
abundance: many
CDR3aa: CASSFIDRGGLLNTEAFF
CDR3nt: TGTGCCAGCAGCTTCATCGACAGGGGAGGCCTCTTGAACACTGAAGCTTTCTTT

d_gene: .
v_gene: TRBV27
j_gene: TRBJ1-5
abundance: .
CDR3aa: CASSFSRVSSNQPQHF
CDR3nt: TGTGCCAGCAGTTTCTCGCGGGTCTCTAGCAATCAGCCCCAGCATTTT

d_gene: .
v_gene: TRBV7-2
j_gene: TRBJ2-1
abundance: .
CDR3aa: CASSLGAAHNEQFF
CDR3nt: TGTGCCAGCAGCTTAGGGGCAGCTCACAATGAGCAGTTCTTC

d_gene: .
v_gene: TRBV27
j_gene: TRBJ1-5
abundance: .
CDR3aa: CASSFYPPGATNQPQHF
CDR3nt: TGTGCCAGCAGTTTTTATCCCCCGGGGGCAACAAATCAGCCCCAGCATTTT

d_gene: .
v_gene: TRBV19
j_gene: TRBJ2-3
abundance: many
CDR3aa: CASSIGRDTQYF
CDR3nt: TGTGCCAGTAGTATAGGGCGTGATACGCAGTATTTT

d_gene: TRBD1
v_gene: TRBV6-6
j_gene: TRBJ1-1
abundance: .
CDR3aa: CASTITGGGYTEAFF
CDR3nt: TGTGCCAGCACTATTACAGGGGGCGGTTACACTGAAGCTTTCTTT

d_gene: .
v_gene: TRBV7-9
j_gene: TRBJ2-7
abundance: .
CDR3aa: CASSLTHGEAYEQYF
CDR3nt: TGTGCCAGCAGCTTAACCCACGGGGAGGCCTACGAGCAGTACTTC

d_gene: TRBD2
v_gene: TRBV7-2
j_gene: TRBJ2-1
abundance: few
CDR3aa: CASSILLAGGHNEQFF
CDR3nt: TGTGCCAGCAGCATCCTACTAGCGGGGGGTCACAATGAGCAGTTCTTC

d_gene: .
v_gene: TRBV28
j_gene: TRBJ1-1
abundance: many
CDR3aa: CASTPWGSEAFF
CDR3nt: TGTGCCAGCACTCCCTGGGGGTCTGAAGCTTTCTTT

d_gene: TRBD1
v_gene: TRBV4-1
j_gene: TRBJ1-1
abundance: .
CDR3aa: CASSLEGAANSEAFF
CDR3nt: TGCGCCAGCAGCCTAGAGGGGGCAGCGAATTCTGAAGCTTTCTTT